The rows below give T cell receptor beta chains drawn from one sample of a study of CD8 T cells in ankylosing spondylitis. MiXCR, applied by TCRdb to the 5' RACE reads, yields one record per CDR3 protein. The data show about 100,000 distinct CDR3 sequences, about 8.8% seen once. The sequencing sample was made of blood, either unsorted or a sorted T cell fraction (not recorded which). These TCRs come from a male donor with ankylosing spondylitis or in good health (not recorded which). Both conserved end residues are part of each CDR3. Each record gives: J gene, V gene, D gene, clone size, CDR3 length, CDR3 DNA, CDR3 protein. A D gene is named only where the DNA matches it firmly. Some rows mark clone size as missing; the rest say once, few, many or name a class of expanded clone.

J: TRBJ1-2; V: TRBV7-8; D: -; size: many; length: 12; DNA: TGTGCCAGCAGCATCCAACAGGAGGGCTACACCTTC; CDR3: CASSIQQEGYTF
J: TRBJ1-5; V: TRBV19; D: -; size: -; length: 16; DNA: TGTGCCAGTAGTATCCCGCGCGAGTATAGCAATCAGCCCCAGCATTTT; CDR3: CASSIPREYSNQPQHF
J: TRBJ2-5; V: TRBV28; D: TRBD1; size: many; length: 13; DNA: TGTGCCAGCAACGACAGGGGGTATGAGACCCAGTACTTC; CDR3: CASNDRGYETQYF
J: TRBJ1-1; V: TRBV7-9; D: TRBD1; size: few; length: 15; DNA: TGTGCCAGCAGCCCCCGGACAGGTTTGAACACTGAAGCTTTCTTT; CDR3: CASSPRTGLNTEAFF
J: TRBJ1-2; V: TRBV29-1; D: -; size: many; length: 13; DNA: TGCAGCGTTGAATGGGGCTATGATTATGGCTACACCTTC; CDR3: CSVEWGYDYGYTF
J: TRBJ2-5; V: TRBV3-1; D: -; size: many; length: 13; DNA: TGTGCCAGCAGCCTTCGGGGACAAGAGACCCAGTACTTC; CDR3: CASSLRGQETQYF
J: TRBJ2-1; V: TRBV19; D: TRBD2; size: few; length: 14; DNA: TGTGCCAGTAACCCGGGGGGGTATGGCAATGAGCAGTTCTTC; CDR3: CASNPGGYGNEQFF
J: TRBJ1-6; V: TRBV20-1; D: -; size: many; length: 13; DNA: TGCAGTGCTAGAGATTGGGGGCAGGGAGGCCTCCACTTT; CDR3: CSARDWGQGGLHF
J: TRBJ2-5; V: TRBV7-2; D: TRBD2; size: few; length: 16; DNA: TGTGCCAGCAGCTTTCGAAGACTAGCGGGGCAAGAGACCCAGTACTTC; CDR3: CASSFRRLAGQETQYF
J: TRBJ2-5; V: TRBV24-1; D: TRBD1; size: many; length: 15; DNA: TGTGCCACCAGTGATCCGGGACAGGGGATTGAGACCCAGTACTTC; CDR3: CATSDPGQGIETQYF
J: TRBJ1-2; V: TRBV2; D: -; size: many; length: 15; DNA: TGTGCCAGCAGTGAAGCGATCCGGGACTTCTATGGCTACACCTTC; CDR3: CASSEAIRDFYGYTF
J: TRBJ2-5; V: TRBV20-1; D: -; size: many; length: 14; DNA: TGCAGTCTGGGGCCGCGTGGTGGGGAAGAGACCCAGTACTTC; CDR3: CSLGPRGGEETQYF
J: TRBJ2-2; V: TRBV10-2; D: -; size: -; length: 13; DNA: TGCGCCAGCACCAAGACTAACACCGGGGAGCTGTTTTTT; CDR3: CASTKTNTGELFF
J: TRBJ2-1; V: TRBV29-1; D: TRBD2; size: many; length: 16; DNA: TGCAGCGTTGAAGATCGCGGGACTAGCGGGGGTGATGAGCAGTTCTTC; CDR3: CSVEDRGTSGGDEQFF
J: TRBJ1-5; V: TRBV30; D: -; size: -; length: 13; DNA: TGTGCCTGGAGTGTACGGGCTCAGGGGCCCCAGCATTTT; CDR3: CAWSVRAQGPQHF
J: TRBJ1-1; V: TRBV5-5; D: -; size: -; length: 14; DNA: TGTGCCAGCAGCCTAATCGACAGGAACACTGAAACTTTCTTT; CDR3: CASSLIDRNTETFF